These 12 T cell receptor beta chains originate from one sample sequenced in a study of T cells after posttransplantation cyclophosphamide. Profiling relied on immunoSEQ multiplex PCR, and the TCRdb table lists in-frame clones only, not all of them. The sample shows about 44,000 clones, none of them appearing just once. The sequencing input was PBMCs. These receptors came from a man in his forties in good health, CMV-negative, and a related stem cell transplant donor.

This clone occurred a few times. The V gene is TRBV6-5, the J gene TRBJ2-5; 7 nucleotides line up with TRBD2. V shed 7 bases, J shed 4 bases, and the junction held 9 bases outside the gene matches. The germline V gene encodes CDR1 MNHEY and CDR2 SVGAGI. This CDR3 is 14 amino acids long. The DNA for the CDR3 is TGTGCCAGCACCTCCCCGGGGGGAGGAGAGACCCAGTACTTC. The encoded protein is CASTSPGGGETQYF.

The table lists this clone with many counts. V and J are TRBV7-6 and TRBJ1-6; 8 bases match TRBD1. Germline CDR1 and CDR2: SGHVS and FNYEAQ. J was trimmed by 0 bases and V by 5 bases; bases with no gene match: 3. CDR3 length: 16 residues. In DNA, the CDR3 is TGTGCCAGCAGCCCTACAGGGGGCTCCTATAATTCACCCCTCCACTTT. As protein: CASSPTGGSYNSPLHF.

This clone was seen many times. The chain couples TRBV5-1 to TRBJ2-3; D gene unclear. This CDR3 is built from 12 residues. The germline V gene has CDR1 SGHRS and CDR2 YFSETQ. Trimming pared 6 bases from V and 6 bases from J, leaving 11 bases between. The chain's CDR3 is CASNARWDTQYF. Here the CDR3 DNA reads TGCGCCAGCAACGCTAGGTGGGATACGCAGTATTTT.

This clone was observed a few times. Other DNA sequences of this sample code for an identical CDR3. The gene calls are TRBV6-5 and TRBJ1-1; no clear D. V gave up 5 bases and J gave up 11 bases, with 12 bases separating them. The germline gives CDR1 MNHEY, CDR2 SVGAGI. This CDR3 is built from 11 residues. The CDR3 reads CASSHYSEAFF. The CDR3 coding sequence is TGTGCCAGCAGTCACTACAGTGAGGCTTTCTTT.

This clone was seen ten or more times. This chain links TRBV5-1 with TRBJ1-2, with a tentative D call TRBD1 (6 bases). Trimming stripped 0 bases from V and 8 bases from J, with 8 bases between. The V gene's germline CDR1 is SGHRS and CDR2 YFSETQ. CDR3 length equals 12 residues. This chain's CDR3 is CASSLVQGGYTF. The CDR3, as DNA: TGCGCCAGCAGCTTGGTGCAGGGGGGCTACACCTTC. The full variable domain, rest sourced from reference TRBV5-1 and TRBJ1-2, is KAGVTQTPRYLIKTRGQQVTLSCSPISGHRSVSWYQQTPGQGLQFLFEYFSETQRNKGNFPGRFSGRQFSNSRSEMNVSTLELGDSALYLCASSLVQGGYTFGSGTRLTVV.

This clone has a count of ten or more. At one end, the junction sequence differs from germline, possibly due to a read error. The chain carries TRBV5-4 and TRBJ2-6; 10 nucleotides match TRBD1. The CDR3 sequence is 15 residues long. Germline CDR1 reads SGHNT; CDR2 reads YYREEE (reference sequence). The CDR3 DNA is TGTGCCAGCAGCCATCCCGGACAGGGGGTCAACGTCCTGACTTTC. Protein: CASSHPGQGVNVLTF.

This clone was seen repeatedly, ten times or more. The V and J genes are TRBV19 and TRBJ2-1; 8 bases fit TRBD1. The junction had 1 base not matched to a gene; V was cut back by 7 bases and J by 2 bases. Germline values: CDR1 LNHDA, CDR2 SQIVND (reference sequence). CDR3 length: 13 residues. The CDR3 region is CASTRGPYNEQFF. CDR3 DNA: TGTGCCAGTACCAGGGGGCCCTACAATGAGCAGTTCTTC.

Ten or more counts support this clone. The V call is TRBV9, the J call TRBJ2-1; D remains unclear. V was shortened by 0 bases and J by 10 bases, with 5 bases between the two germline ends. CDR1 is SGDLS, CDR2 YYNGEE, per germline. CDR3 length: 11 residues. CDR3 DNA sequence: TGTGCCAGCAGCGTAGGGCCGGAGCAGTTCTTC. It translates to CASSVGPEQFF.

This clone was observed many times. The chain employs TRBV18 and TRBJ1-1; TRBD1 might be the D (5 bases). The V end lost 10 bases, the J end lost 1 base, and 22 bases lay between the germline ends. The germline CDR1 and CDR2 sequences are KGHSH and LQKENI. This CDR3 is built from 16 residues. The CDR3 region is CATRAHSRTTNTEAFF. CDR3 bases: TGTGCCACCAGGGCCCATTCAAGGACCACGAACACTGAAGCTTTCTTT.

This clone was seen ten or more times. V is TRBV5-4 and J is TRBJ2-1; the match to TRBD2 covers 7 bases. CDR3 length equals 15 residues. Per the germline V gene, CDR1 is SGHNT and CDR2 is YYREEE (reference sequence). J lost 5 bases, V lost 9 bases, and 14 bases had no gene match. The CDR3 protein is CATFWYGAGHNEQFF. DNA for the CDR3: TGTGCCACCTTTTGGTATGGAGCGGGGCACAATGAGCAGTTCTTC.

This clone was recorded many times. The chain recombines TRBV2 with TRBJ2-3, with 8 bases identical to TRBD2. This CDR3 contains 13 residues. Germline trimming cut 7 bases from V and 5 bases from J; bases unmatched to any gene: 5. Looked up from germline, CDR1 is SNHLY and CDR2 is FYNNEI. As DNA, the CDR3 is TGTGCCAGCACCGGGGGGGCGGGAGATACGCAGTATTTT. Protein sequence: CASTGGAGDTQYF. Drawing the rest from reference TRBV2 and TRBJ2-3, the complete variable domain is EPEVTQTPSHQVTQMGQEVILRCVPISNHLYFYWYRQILGQKVEFLVSFYNNEISEKSEIFDDQFSVERPDGSNFTLKIRSTKLEDSAMYFCASTGGAGDTQYFGPGTRLTVL.

This clone was seen many times. The rearrangement uses TRBV12-5 and TRBJ2-3, with D perhaps TRBD2 (6 bases). There are 14 residues in the CDR3. Trimming left V 5 bases short and J 4 bases short, with 13 bases between. Germline CDR1 and CDR2: LGHNT and FRNRAP. In DNA, the CDR3 is TGTGCTAGTGGTGGACGGGCGGGGCCAGATACGCAGTATTTT. This encodes CASGGRAGPDTQYF.